The 27 T cell receptor beta chains below were found in one sample sequenced in a study of T cell responses to AZD1222 COVID-19 vaccine. This table comes from immunoSEQ multiplex PCR, and its TCRdb copy is limited to in-frame clones, with some not included. The sample contains 95,000 to 150,000 clones, roughly 92% of which appear only once. The sequenced sample was peripheral blood, obtained on day 0 of AZD1222 vaccination. These receptors originate from an adult in good health.

V and J are TRBV9 and TRBJ2-2; 10 bases match TRBD2. The CDR3 loop spans 18 amino acids. Looked up from germline, CDR1 is SGDLS and CDR2 is YYNGEE. After removal of 0 bases from V and 0 bases from J, the junction contained 5 bases not matched to a gene. CDR3 amino acids: CASSVGGAGGANTGELFF. In DNA form, the CDR3 reads TGTGCCAGCAGCGTAGGGGGAGCGGGAGGGGCGAACACCGGGGAGCTGTTTTTT.

This sequence joins TRBV11-3 and TRBJ1-2, with D possibly being TRBD1 (5 bases). V was cut by 1 base and J by 4 bases, with 10 bases left in between. There are 14 residues in the CDR3. Germline V gives CDR1 SGHNT, CDR2 YENEEA. CDR3 sequence reads: CASSLAQGSYGYTF. CDR3 in DNA: TGTGCCAGCAGCTTAGCCCAGGGAAGCTATGGCTACACCTTC.

This chain connects TRBV5-4 to TRBJ1-2; TRBD1 might be the D (5 bases). Germline loops: CDR1 SGHNT, CDR2 YYREEE (reference sequence). V was clipped by 0 bases and J by 5 bases, with 8 bases between them. CDR3 length equals 13 residues. The CDR3 DNA reads TGTGCCAGCAGCTTGGACAGGTTATATGGCTACACCTTC. Its translation is CASSLDRLYGYTF.

The chain has TRBV12-3 or TRBV12-4 and TRBJ1-4, with unresolved D. The CDR3 covers 13 residues. Trimming pared 3 bases from V and 8 bases from J, leaving 10 bases between. The CDR3 here is CASSFNIGEKLFF. CDR3 in DNA: TGTGCCAGCAGTTTTAACATTGGGGAAAAACTGTTTTTT.

The chain couples TRBV27 to TRBJ1-5, with a possible D match to TRBD1 (5 bases). The germline V gene encodes CDR1 MNHEY and CDR2 SMNVEV (reference sequence). Between the trimmed V and J ends, which lost 3 bases and 6 bases, there was a span of 9 bases. The CDR3 loop spans 13 amino acids. CDR3 amino acids: CASSFSGSQPQHF. CDR3 sequence (DNA): TGTGCCAGCAGTTTTTCAGGGTCTCAGCCCCAGCATTTT.

The chain uses TRBV6-6 and TRBJ1-2, with 9 bases fitting TRBD1. With 4 bases clipped from V and 6 bases from J, the junction kept 3 bases outside the gene matches. Germline V gives CDR1 MNHNY, CDR2 SVGAGI (reference sequence). The CDR3 spans 13 residues. The CDR3 is CASSWRTGDGYTF. CDR3 in DNA: TGTGCCAGCAGTTGGAGGACAGGGGATGGCTACACCTTC.

CDR3 sequence: CASSDRQASTDTQYF. In DNA form, the CDR3 reads TGTGCCAGCAGCGACCGACAGGCTAGCACAGATACGCAGTATTTT. This chain joins TRBV11-3 and TRBJ2-3, with D perhaps matching TRBD1 (6 bases). CDR1 is SGHNT and CDR2 is YENEEA in the germline V gene. The CDR3 covers 15 residues. Trimming took 5 bases from V and 0 from J, leaving 12 bases between them.

The chain couples TRBV2 to TRBJ1-5, with 9 bases that match TRBD1. Germline V lookup: CDR1 SNHLY, CDR2 FYNNEI. After removal of 4 bases from V and 0 bases from J, the junction contained 1 base not matched to a gene. This CDR3 has 15 amino acids. The CDR3 sequence: CASSGQGVSNQPQHF. DNA of the CDR3: TGTGCCAGCAGTGGACAGGGGGTTAGCAATCAGCCCCAGCATTTT.

This clone was seen only once. This chain connects TRBV19 to TRBJ1-2; no definite D call. Trimming shortened V by 5 bases and J by 4 bases, and 17 bases separated the two germline ends. Germline lookup yields CDR1 LNHDA and CDR2 SQIVND (reference sequence). This CDR3 has 15 amino acids. The CDR3 DNA reads as TGTGCCAGTAGTGTGACACGCGCTTGGGTCTATGGCTACACCTTC. Protein sequence: CASSVTRAWVYGYTF.

This sequence joins TRBV5-4 and TRBJ2-7; D is uncertain. The CDR3 is 14 residues long. CDR1 is SGHNT and CDR2 is YYREEE in the germline V gene (reference sequence). The V and J ends lost 0 bases and 6 bases respectively, with 13 bases between them. CDR3 sequence: CASSLDSVGVEQYV. Here the CDR3 DNA reads TGTGCCAGCAGCTTGGACAGCGTTGGCGTCGAGCAGTACGTC.

The rearrangement links TRBV28 to TRBJ1-2; D not resolved. Trimming cost V 8 bases and J 8 bases, with 9 bases left between them. CDR1 and CDR2 (germline): MDHEN, SYDVKM. This CDR3 comprises 10 residues. The CDR3 is CASGTGGYTF. For the CDR3, the DNA is TGTGCCAGCGGAACTGGGGGCTACACCTTC.

This clone was recorded many times. V gene TRBV11-2 combines with J gene TRBJ1-2; D perhaps matches TRBD1 (5 bases). The CDR3 is made up of 14 amino acids. The V gene's germline CDR1 is SGHAT and CDR2 FQNNGV. V gave up 3 bases and J gave up 5 bases, with 13 bases separating them. CDR3 residues: CASSFLTEGYGYTF. In DNA form, the CDR3 reads TGTGCCAGCAGCTTCCTGACAGAGGGATATGGCTACACCTTC.

The rearrangement links TRBV10-1 to TRBJ2-7; D gene unclear. The germline V gene has CDR1 WNHNN and CDR2 SYGVQD (reference sequence). Trimming took 2 bases from V and 7 from J, leaving 15 bases between them. The CDR3 is 14 amino acids. CDR3 sequence: CASSEQLLAREQYF. The CDR3 DNA reads as TGCGCCAGCAGTGAGCAACTCCTTGCAAGGGAGCAGTACTTC.

This clone came up once. The gene calls are TRBV11-3 and TRBJ2-5, with D hard to call. The germline gives CDR1 SGHNT, CDR2 YENEEA. The length of the CDR3 is 12 residues. Trimming pared 2 bases from V and 5 bases from J, leaving 6 bases between. The CDR3 nucleotides read TGTGCCAGCAGCTTATCGCGCGAGACCCAGTACTTC. The encoded protein is CASSLSRETQYF.

V gene TRBV5-5 combines with J gene TRBJ2-7; TRBD2 agrees at 8 bases. Germline CDR1 is SGHKS and CDR2 is YYEKEE (reference sequence). The CDR3 length is 15 residues. The J segment lost 1 base and the V segment lost 0 bases, leaving 3 bases of the junction unmatched. Here the CDR3 reads CASSLGASGSYEQYF. The DNA of the CDR3 is TGTGCCAGCAGCTTGGGCGCTAGCGGGTCCTACGAGCAGTACTTC.

The gene calls are TRBV7-9 and TRBJ1-1; a possible D gene is TRBD1 (6 bases). The germline V gene encodes CDR1 SEHNR and CDR2 FQNEAQ (reference sequence). This CDR3 comprises 14 residues. The V gene lost 5 bases and the J gene lost 11 bases, with 21 bases spanning the gap. CDR3 protein: CASSPNDELRGAFF. The CDR3 coding sequence is TGTGCCAGCAGCCCTAATGACGAACTTAGGGGGGCTTTCTTT.

In this sample, this clone turned up once. The rearrangement links TRBV6-1 to TRBJ1-5; no clear D gene. V lost 3 bases to trimming and J lost 1 base, with 10 bases between them. Germline CDR1 MNHNS, CDR2 SASEGT. CDR3 length: 15 residues. CDR3 amino acids: CASSDWAASNQPQHF. In DNA form, the CDR3 reads TGTGCCAGCAGTGATTGGGCAGCGAGCAATCAGCCCCAGCATTTT.

The rearrangement links TRBV5-4 to TRBJ1-2; D possibly corresponds to TRBD1 (6 bases). Germline loops: CDR1 SGHNT, CDR2 YYREEE (reference sequence). The CDR3 is 13 residues long. The V and J ends lost 7 bases and 2 bases respectively, with 12 bases between them. CDR3 in amino acids: CASSGQTNYGYTF. CDR3 in DNA: TGTGCCAGCTCCGGACAGACCAACTATGGCTACACCTTC.

The chain recombines TRBV7-3 with TRBJ2-3, with 8 nucleotides matching TRBD2. J lost 3 bases, V lost 0 bases, and 2 bases had no gene match. The CDR3 runs to 15 residues. Germline CDR1 is SGHTA and CDR2 is FQGTGA. CDR3 protein: CASSLTGGVTDTQYF. The CDR3 DNA sequence: TGTGCCAGCAGCTTAACCGGGGGGGTGACAGATACGCAGTATTTT.

This chain connects TRBV20-1 to TRBJ1-1; 7 nucleotides agree with TRBD1. The CDR3 sequence is 15 residues long. Trimming took 4 bases from V and 4 from J; bases not matched to a gene: 12. Germline values: CDR1 DFQATT, CDR2 SNEGSKA (reference sequence). CDR3 nucleotide sequence: TGCAGTGCTACTGACCAGGGCAGGGGGGCCACTGAAGCTTTCTTT. This sequence encodes CSATDQGRGATEAFF.

The CDR3 spells CGSVGNYGYTF. CDR3 bases: TGTGGATCAGTTGGGAACTATGGCTACACCTTC. This sequence joins TRBV28 and TRBJ1-2; D not resolved. Looked up from germline, CDR1 is MDHEN and CDR2 is SYDVKM. CDR3 size: 11 residues.

The chain uses TRBV5-1 and TRBJ2-5; 7 bases are a match to TRBD2. With 5 bases clipped from V and 4 bases from J, the junction kept 11 bases outside the gene matches. CDR1 and CDR2 (germline): SGHRS, YFSETQ. This CDR3 has 15 residues. This CDR3 reads CASRGGTEAGETQYF. CDR3 bases: TGCGCCAGCAGGGGGGGGACCGAAGCCGGAGAGACCCAGTACTTC.

The V gene is TRBV25-1, the J gene TRBJ1-1; D ambiguous. CDR3 length equals 14 residues. Between the trimmed V and J ends, which lost 6 bases and 3 bases, there was a span of 14 bases. Germline CDR1 MGHDK, CDR2 SYGVNS. The CDR3 DNA reads TGTGCCAGCAGGCCGACGTCGGGGTACACTGAAGCTTTCTTT. It encodes CASRPTSGYTEAFF.

The CDR3: CASSIRGVGGYTF. The CDR3 nucleotides are TGTGCCAGTAGTATACGAGGGGTCGGAGGCTACACCTTC. This chain joins TRBV19 and TRBJ1-2; D might be TRBD1 (5 bases). From germline, CDR1 is LNHDA and CDR2 SQIVND (reference sequence). With 2 bases removed from V and 8 bases from J, the gap between germline ends came to 12 bases. This CDR3 has 13 residues.

The chain has TRBV5-1 and TRBJ1-2; a weak D match, TRBD1 (6 bases). CDR1 is SGHRS, CDR2 YFSETQ, per germline. The germline V and J ends were trimmed by 0 bases and 8 bases, with 8 bases remaining between them. The CDR3 has 12 residues. The CDR3, as DNA: TGCGCCAGCAGCTTGGACAGGGACGGCTACACCTTC. Protein: CASSLDRDGYTF.

V is TRBV2 and J is TRBJ1-2; 7 bases are shared with TRBD1. CDR1 and CDR2 (germline): SNHLY, FYNNEI. The CDR3 loop spans 14 amino acids. The ends lost 5 bases at V and 1 base at J; junction bases unmatched: 4. The CDR3 is CASSTQGDNYGYTF. CDR3 coding DNA: TGTGCCAGCAGTACGCAGGGGGATAACTATGGCTACACCTTC.

The chain has TRBV5-6 and TRBJ1-4, with a weak D call TRBD1 (5 bases). Trimming took 4 bases from V and 8 from J, leaving 18 bases between them. Germline CDR1 and CDR2: SGHDT and YYEEEE. This CDR3 contains 15 residues. The CDR3, as DNA: TGTGCCAGCAGCCCCTCCGGGAGGGGAGCAGAAAAACTGTTTTTT. Amino acid sequence: CASSPSGRGAEKLFF.